The clone carrying this T cell receptor (beta chain) was detected a few times. Its antigen is not identified. These data originate in a study of identical twins. The trim removed 4 bases at V and 6 bases at J, leaving 3 bases unmatched. This CDR3 comprises 14 residues. Per germline, CDR1 ENHRY and CDR2 SYGVKD. MiXCR, run by TCRdb on the 5' RACE reads, gives a single entry per CDR3 protein. The table lists 400,000 to 550,000 distinct CDR3 sequences, about 20% of them singletons. Whole-study results and caveats: Models underestimated how often monozygotic twins shared out-of-frame TCR alpha.

These data also formed part of another study, on T cells expressing NK-cell markers.

This TCR came from a woman under 30 in good health. The sample taken for sequencing was CD4+ T cells sorted from blood. This chain uses TRBV10-3 with TRBJ2-1; 10 positions match TRBD2. The CDR3 spells CAISGLAGGNEQFF. For the CDR3, the DNA is TGTGCCATCAGTGGACTAGCGGGTGGCAATGAGCAGTTCTTC.